These 10 T cell receptor beta chains were all obtained from the same sample, sequenced in a study of T-cell reconstitution after alpha-beta-depleted transplantation in children (dated by TCRdb to 2016 to 2018). Libraries were constructed by PCR. Sequencing took place on an Illumina HiSeq 2500. TCR library preparation used molecular barcoding, with unique molecular identifiers applied to normalize quantification of the TCRbeta repertoire. TCRdb cleaned the public reads at Q25 with fastp, built clones with MiXCR and kept in-frame beta chains. One record per CDR3 amino acid sequence lists the most common genes and DNA. For this sample there are 550,000 to 800,000 distinct CDR3 sequences; roughly 14% appear just once. The top ten constitute around 0.76% of the sample. The treatment or condition label here, explained by the study, means: allogeneic hematopoietic cell transplantation with graft depleted of TCRalphabeta T cells and CD19 B cells.

The specimen comprised PBMCs, sampled before TCRalphabeta/CD19-depleted stem cell transplant. The receptors stem from a girl aged 2 to 10 with congenital amegakaryocytic thrombocytopenia, due to receive a stem cell transplant.

This clonotype was observed many times. The chain recombines TRBV25-1 with TRBJ2-7; 9 nucleotides match TRBD2. CDR1 MGHDK and CDR2 SYGVNS come from the germline V gene. Unmatched junction bases numbered 3, after V lost 8 bases and J lost 1 base. CDR3 size: 13 residues. As DNA, the CDR3 is TGTGCCAGCCGACTAGCGGAATCCTACGAGCAGTACTTC. This encodes CASRLAESYEQYF.

The rearrangement uses TRBV5-1 and TRBJ2-7; 8 positions agree with TRBD2. After removal of 6 bases from V and 4 bases from J, the junction contained 15 bases not matched to a gene. The CDR3 spans 16 residues. Germline values: CDR1 SGHRS, CDR2 YFSETQ. CDR3 in DNA: TGCGCCAGCACTTCCCGGGCGGGTAGCGGGGCATACGAGCAGTACTTC. The encoded protein is CASTSRAGSGAYEQYF.

This clonotype has at least ten counts. In nucleotides, the CDR3 is TGTGCCAGCAGTCCGAGGCCCGAATACATTGCAGGGGACCCTAATGAAAAACTGTTTTTT. This codes for CASSPRPEYIAGDPNEKLFF. This chain links TRBV6-4 with TRBJ1-4; D is perhaps TRBD1 (6 bases). Germline-derived CDR1 and CDR2 are MRHNA and SNTAGT. The V end lost 5 bases, the J end lost 3 bases, and 28 bases lay between the germline ends. This CDR3 contains 20 residues.

This clonotype appeared a few times. The chain is built from TRBV7-8 and TRBJ2-2, with TRBD2 matching over 9 bases. The ends lost 5 bases at V and 2 bases at J; junction bases unmatched: 3. Germline V CDR1 and CDR2: SGHVS, FQNEAQ. This CDR3 is 15 amino acids long. The CDR3 DNA sequence: TGTGCCAGCAGCATGGGACTAGCAAACACCGGGGAGCTGTTTTTT. As protein: CASSMGLANTGELFF.

This clonotype was seen more than once but under ten times. V gene TRBV14 combines with J gene TRBJ2-1; TRBD1 aligns across 9 bases. The V gene end was trimmed by 7 bases and the J gene end by 2 bases; junction bases not matched to a gene: 6. In germline, CDR1 is SGHDN, CDR2 FVKESK. The CDR3 totals 15 residues. CDR3: CASTRRQGAYNEQFF. The DNA for the CDR3 is TGTGCCAGCACCCGGAGACAGGGGGCCTACAATGAGCAGTTCTTC.

This clonotype was detected a few times. This rearrangement joins TRBV7-8 to TRBJ2-1, with D perhaps matching TRBD2 (5 bases). This CDR3 is built from 18 residues. CDR1 is SGHVS, CDR2 FQNEAQ, per germline. The V gene lost 0 bases and the J gene lost 8 bases, with 23 bases spanning the gap. DNA for the CDR3: TGTGCCAGCAGCTTAGCGCGCAGCGGCGCAGACCCGAGGGATGAGCAGTTCTTC. It yields the protein CASSLARSGADPRDEQFF.

The rearrangement uses TRBV5-1 and TRBJ2-2; no definite D call. The V gene lost 6 bases and the J gene lost 2 bases, with 14 bases spanning the gap. Germline loops: CDR1 SGHRS, CDR2 YFSETQ. The CDR3 sequence is 15 residues long. The DNA of the CDR3 is TGCGCCAGCACCCCCGTAGACCCCAACACCGGGGAGCTGTTTTTT. Translating gives CASTPVDPNTGELFF. The full variable domain, completed using reference TRBV5-1 and TRBJ2-2, is KAGVTQTPRYLIKTRGQQVTLSCSPISGHRSVSWYQQTPGQGLQFLFEYFSETQRNKGNFPGRFSGRQFSNSRSEMNVSTLELGDSALYLCASTPVDPNTGELFFGEGSRLTVL.

This clonotype has ten or more counts. V is TRBV20-1 and J is TRBJ1-5; D is unclear. The V end lost 2 bases, the J end lost 3 bases, and 8 bases lay between the germline ends. CDR3 length: 13 residues. Germline-derived CDR1 and CDR2 are DFQATT and SNEGSKA (reference sequence). The CDR3 loop is CSARLDLNQPQHF. DNA of the CDR3: TGCAGTGCTAGACTGGACCTCAATCAGCCCCAGCATTTT.

This clonotype occurred a few times. DNA for the CDR3: TGTGCCAGCAGTTCAAGCCGCCCCGGGACAGGGTTCTTTTCCGGGGAGCTGTTTTTT. Encoded protein: CASSSSRPGTGFFSGELFF. V gene TRBV12-3 or TRBV12-4 combines with J gene TRBJ2-2; 9 bases line up with TRBD1. This CDR3 spans 19 amino acids. V was pared by 4 bases and J by 6 bases, with 18 bases of the junction left unmatched.

This clonotype has a count of ten or more. For the CDR3, the DNA is TGTGCCAGCAGCCCAGCTGGACACGAGCAGTTCTTC. Its protein product is CASSPAGHEQFF. The rearrangement links TRBV12-3 or TRBV12-4 to TRBJ2-1, with D possibly TRBD1 on 5 matching bases. V lost 6 bases and J lost 10, with 13 bases in between. This CDR3 comprises 12 residues.